Given below is one TCR beta chain in context. Looked up from germline, CDR1 is SGHRS and CDR2 is YFSETQ. There are 16 residues in the CDR3. The V and J ends lost 3 bases and 3 bases respectively, with 19 bases between them. Time point reported: proximal margin of the surgical specimen (macroscopically non-inflamed). Included were adult ileal or ileocolonic Crohn's patients indicated for ileocolonic resection. This entry belongs to a study of T cell repertoires in ileal Crohn's disease. Across the whole study: MI samples are biopsies from the surgical specimen's proximal margin.

TCRdb's table, derived via immunoSEQ multiplex PCR, lists solely in-frame clones and lacks some. The data contain several thousand clones, roughly two thirds of them singletons. The source is an adult with Crohn's disease. The J gene is TRBJ2-7, the V gene TRBV5-1; weak D call: TRBD1 (5 bases). Sample: ileal tissue. The CDR3 loop reads CASSWADEGARYEQYF. DNA for the CDR3: TGCGCCAGCAGCTGGGCGGATGAAGGGGCACGCTACGAGCAGTACTTC.